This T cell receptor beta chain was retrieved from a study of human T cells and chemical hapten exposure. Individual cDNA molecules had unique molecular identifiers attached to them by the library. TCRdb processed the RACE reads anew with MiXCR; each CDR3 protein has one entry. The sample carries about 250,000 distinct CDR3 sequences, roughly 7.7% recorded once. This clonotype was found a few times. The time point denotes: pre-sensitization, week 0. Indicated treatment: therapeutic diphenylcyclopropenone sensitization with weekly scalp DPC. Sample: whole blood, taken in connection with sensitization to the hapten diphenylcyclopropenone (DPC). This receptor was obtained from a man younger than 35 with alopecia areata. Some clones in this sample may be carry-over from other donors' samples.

CDR3 residues: CASSPSDRDQPQHF. DNA for the CDR3: TGTGCCAGCAGCCCGTCGGACAGGGATCAGCCCCAGCATTTT. The chain carries TRBV7-9 and TRBJ1-5; 8 bases are a match to TRBD1. The J segment lost 5 bases and the V segment lost 5 bases, leaving 5 bases of the junction unmatched. This CDR3 has 14 residues. The V gene's germline CDR1 is SEHNR and CDR2 FQNEAQ (reference sequence).